Listed below are T cell receptor beta chains from one sample, sequenced in a study of T cell responses to AZD1222 COVID-19 vaccine. Here immunoSEQ multiplex PCR was the method, and the copy in TCRdb shows in-frame clones only, minus some. The repertoire has under 150,000 clones, over 75% of them found once; the top ten carry more than 3%. The sample was peripheral blood, taken on day 0 of AZD1222 vaccination. The receptors were sampled from an adult in good health. The CDR3 runs from the conserved cysteine through the conserved F or W. D genes are given only for firm matches. Expanded clones are given a class, and other clones once, few, many or no size at all.

>TRBV12-5|.|once|TRBJ2-1
CASGTIGEQFF
TGTGCTAGTGGGACGATTGGTGAGCAGTTCTTC
>TRBV19|.|.|TRBJ2-1
CANHPGRNDEQFF
TGTGCCAACCACCCGGGGAGGAACGATGAGCAGTTCTTC
>TRBV3-1/TRBV3-2|.|.|TRBJ1-2
CASSSPITNYGYTF
TGTGCCAGCAGCTCCCCCATTACTAACTATGGCTACACCTTC
>TRBV5-1|.|.|TRBJ1-2
CASKDGGANYGYTF
TGCGCCAGCAAGGACGGGGGCGCGAACTATGGCTACACCTTC
>TRBV5-6|.|.|TRBJ2-7
CASSSRASASYEQYF
TGTGCCAGCAGCTCCCGAGCCAGTGCCTCCTACGAGCAGTACTTC
>TRBV14|TRBD1|.|TRBJ1-1
CASSPGQGGKAFF
TGTGCCAGCAGCCCGGGACAGGGAGGTAAAGCTTTCTTT
>TRBV15|.|.|TRBJ1-5
CATSGYNWGINQPQHF
TGTGCCACCAGCGGTTATAATTGGGGTATCAATCAGCCCCAGCATTTT
>TRBV27|.|.|TRBJ1-1
CASSTYLRNYTEAFF
TGTGCCAGCAGTACCTACCTCCGGAATTACACTGAAGCTTTCTTT
>TRBV12-5|.|.|TRBJ2-3
CASGLGNTGTDTQYF
TGTGCTAGTGGTTTGGGGAACACCGGCACAGATACGCAGTATTTT
>TRBV19|.|few|TRBJ1-1
CASSIVGINTEAFF
TGTGCCAGTAGTATAGTCGGCATCAACACTGAAGCTTTCTTT
>TRBV12-5|.|.|TRBJ1-6
CASGSTIYNSPLHF
TGTGCTAGTGGTAGCACTATCTATAATTCACCCCTCCACTTT
>TRBV7-9|.|.|TRBJ2-5
CASRGGAETQYF
TGTGCCAGCCGTGGGGGGGCCGAGACCCAGTACTTC
>TRBV9|.|.|TRBJ2-1
CASSVHGNEQFF
TGTGCCAGCAGCGTCCACGGCAATGAGCAGTTCTTC
>TRBV4-1|.|few|TRBJ1-1
CASSQEGRLNTEAFF
TGCGCCAGCAGCCAAGAGGGCAGGCTGAACACTGAAGCTTTCTTT
>TRBV2|TRBD1|.|TRBJ1-2
CASSEKQGVYGYTF
TGTGCCAGCAGTGAAAAACAGGGGGTCTATGGCTACACCTTC
>TRBV4-3|.|.|TRBJ2-1
CASSQDGRGEQFF
TGCGCCAGCAGCCAAGATGGTCGGGGTGAGCAGTTCTTC
>TRBV19|TRBD1|few|TRBJ2-1
CAKLAGTGNNEQFF
TGTGCCAAACTAGCCGGGACAGGGAACAATGAGCAGTTCTTC
>TRBV27|TRBD1|.|TRBJ1-2
CASSLLGQGYGYTF
TGTGCCAGCAGTTTATTAGGACAGGGCTATGGCTACACCTTC
>TRBV24-1|.|once|TRBJ1-2
CATSVDRAVNYGYTF
TGTGCCACCAGTGTCGATAGGGCCGTCAACTATGGCTACACCTTC
>TRBV11-2|.|.|TRBJ1-1
CASSSHGRRGTEAFF
TGTGCCAGCAGCTCCCATGGACGGAGGGGCACTGAAGCTTTCTTT
>TRBV19|.|.|TRBJ1-1
CASERTGFGDTEAFF
TGTGCCAGTGAAAGAACAGGTTTCGGGGACACTGAAGCTTTCTTT
>TRBV21-1|.|.|TRBJ1-1
CASSKEGLNTEAFF
TGTGCCAGCAGCAAAGAAGGGTTGAACACTGAAGCTTTCTTT
>TRBV3-1/TRBV3-2|TRBD1|.|TRBJ1-6
CASSQSPTGRYNSPLHF
TGTGCCAGCAGCCAAAGTCCGACAGGGAGGTATAATTCACCCCTCCACTTT
>TRBV7-2|.|few|TRBJ2-1
CASSLVSPPGQLYNEQFF
TGTGCCAGCAGCTTAGTCTCACCCCCGGGACAACTATACAATGAGCAGTTCTTC
>TRBV19|.|.|TRBJ2-6
CASSIMTGSGANVLTF
TGTGCCAGTAGTATAATGACGGGCTCTGGGGCCAACGTCCTGACTTTC
>TRBV6-2/TRBV6-3|.|.|TRBJ1-1
CASSYQRGDTEAFF
TGTGCCAGCAGTTACCAGAGGGGAGACACTGAAGCTTTCTTT
>TRBV5-4|TRBD2|.|TRBJ2-2
CASSVGTSNTGELFF
TGTGCCAGCAGCGTGGGGACTAGCAACACCGGGGAGCTGTTTTTT